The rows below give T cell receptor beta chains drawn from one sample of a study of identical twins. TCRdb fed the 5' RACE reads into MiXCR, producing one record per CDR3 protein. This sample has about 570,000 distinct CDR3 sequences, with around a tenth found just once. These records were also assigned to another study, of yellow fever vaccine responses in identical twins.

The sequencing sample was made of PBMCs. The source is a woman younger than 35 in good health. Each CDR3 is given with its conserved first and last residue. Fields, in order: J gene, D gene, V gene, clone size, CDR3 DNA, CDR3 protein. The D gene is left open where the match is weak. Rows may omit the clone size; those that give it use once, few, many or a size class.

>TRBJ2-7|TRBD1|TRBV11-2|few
TGTGCCAGCAGCGCAGGGGGCCTAGGCTACGAGCAGTACTTC
CASSAGGLGYEQYF
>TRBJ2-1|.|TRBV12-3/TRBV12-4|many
TGTGCCAGCAGCGTGGGTACCTCGGATCTCAATGAGCAGTTCTTC
CASSVGTSDLNEQFF
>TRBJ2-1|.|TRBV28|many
TGTGCCAGCAGTCAGTCCGGGACATGGGTTTACAATGAGCAGTTCTTC
CASSQSGTWVYNEQFF
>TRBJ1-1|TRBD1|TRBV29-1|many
TGCAGCGGCCGACAGGGGAAGGCTGAAGCTTTCTTT
CSGRQGKAEAFF
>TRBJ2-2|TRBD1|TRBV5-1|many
TGCGCCAGCAGCTCGGGACAGGTGAACACCGGGGAGCTGTTTTTT
CASSSGQVNTGELFF
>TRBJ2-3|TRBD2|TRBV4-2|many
TGTGCCAGCAGCCAAGCGGTCGGGCTAGCGGCTGCAGATACGCAGTATTTT
CASSQAVGLAAADTQYF
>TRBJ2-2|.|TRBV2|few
TGTGCCAGCAGGAGGGGGGGGAAGAACACCGGGGAGCTGTTTTTT
CASRRGGKNTGELFF
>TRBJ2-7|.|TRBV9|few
TGTGCCAGCAGCCGTCGAGGGGTACACGAGCAGTACTTC
CASSRRGVHEQYF
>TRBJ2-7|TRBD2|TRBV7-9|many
TGTGCCAGCAGCGAGCGGGAGGGGGCCTACGAGCAGTACTTC
CASSEREGAYEQYF
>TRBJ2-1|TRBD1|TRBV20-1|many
TGCAGTGCGGAGGGACAGGGGTTGATCAATGAGCAGTTCTTC
CSAEGQGLINEQFF
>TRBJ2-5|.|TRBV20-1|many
TGCAGTTCAGGGGAGCAGGCTGTTTACGAGACCCAGTACTTC
CSSGEQAVYETQYF
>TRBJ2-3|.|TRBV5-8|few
TGTGCCAGCAGCCTGCACCGACAGGTCACAGATACGCAGTATTTT
CASSLHRQVTDTQYF
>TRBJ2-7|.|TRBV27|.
TGTGCCAGCAGTCCATACAGGGCCCCCTTAATCGAGCAGTACTTC
CASSPYRAPLIEQYF
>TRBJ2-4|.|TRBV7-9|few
TGTGCCAGCAGCTTGGACGGATCCTCTTTAGCCAAAAACATTCAGTACTTC
CASSLDGSSLAKNIQYF
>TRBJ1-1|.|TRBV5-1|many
TGCGCCAGCAGCTTGTATGGACAGCTGAACACTGAAGCTTTCTTT
CASSLYGQLNTEAFF
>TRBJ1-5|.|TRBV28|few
TGTGCCAGCAGTTTCCGGGAGAATAGCAATCAGCCCCAGCATTTT
CASSFRENSNQPQHF
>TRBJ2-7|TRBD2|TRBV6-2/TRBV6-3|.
TGTGCCAGCATTCGACTAGCGGGATCTGCGGAGCAGTACTTC
CASIRLAGSAEQYF
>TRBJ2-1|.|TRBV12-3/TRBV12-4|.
TGTGCCAGCAGCATCAGGGGAATCCACAATGAGCAGTTCTTC
CASSIRGIHNEQFF
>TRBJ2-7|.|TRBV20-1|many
TGCAGTGCTCAGGAGGGGGGCGAGCAGTACTTC
CSAQEGGEQYF
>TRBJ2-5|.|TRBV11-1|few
TGTGCCAGCAGCTTAGCGTATCCCTCCCGGCTACTGATACAAGAGACCCAGTACTTC
CASSLAYPSRLLIQETQYF
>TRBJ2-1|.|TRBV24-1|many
TGTGCCACCAACCCAGTCAATGAGCAGTTCTTC
CATNPVNEQFF
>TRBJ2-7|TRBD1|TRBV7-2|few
TGTGCCAGTGAGACAGGGGGTTCCTACGAGCAGTACTTC
CASETGGSYEQYF
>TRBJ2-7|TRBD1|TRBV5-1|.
TGCGCCAGCAGCCCGCACTCGACAGGGCCGGGCGAGCAGTACTTC
CASSPHSTGPGEQYF
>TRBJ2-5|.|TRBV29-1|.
TGCAGCGTGCCTGGGGGGTCAGAGACCCAGTACTTC
CSVPGGSETQYF
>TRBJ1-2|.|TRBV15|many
TGTGCCACCAGCGCGGGGACCCCTCGGCCCTATGGCTACACCTTC
CATSAGTPRPYGYTF
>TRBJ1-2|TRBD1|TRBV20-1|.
TGCAGTGCTAGAGAATCCGGGACAGGGCACTATGGCTACACCTTC
CSARESGTGHYGYTF
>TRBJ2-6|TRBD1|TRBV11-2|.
TGTGCCAGCAGCTATAAGACAGGGGATAACTCTGGGGCCAACGTCCTGACTTTC
CASSYKTGDNSGANVLTF
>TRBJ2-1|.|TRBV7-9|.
TGTGCCAGCAGCTTCATCACAAGCTCCTACAATGAGCAGTTCTTC
CASSFITSSYNEQFF
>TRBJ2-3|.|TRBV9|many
TGTGCCAGCAGCGTATCGGGGGGCGGATCAGATACGCAGTATTTT
CASSVSGGGSDTQYF
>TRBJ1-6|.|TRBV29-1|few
TGCAGCGTTGAAGATCCCACAAATTCCTCCTCACCCCTCCACTTT
CSVEDPTNSSSPLHF
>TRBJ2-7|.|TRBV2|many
TGTGCCAGCAGTGAAGGGGTAACATACGAGCAGTACTTC
CASSEGVTYEQYF